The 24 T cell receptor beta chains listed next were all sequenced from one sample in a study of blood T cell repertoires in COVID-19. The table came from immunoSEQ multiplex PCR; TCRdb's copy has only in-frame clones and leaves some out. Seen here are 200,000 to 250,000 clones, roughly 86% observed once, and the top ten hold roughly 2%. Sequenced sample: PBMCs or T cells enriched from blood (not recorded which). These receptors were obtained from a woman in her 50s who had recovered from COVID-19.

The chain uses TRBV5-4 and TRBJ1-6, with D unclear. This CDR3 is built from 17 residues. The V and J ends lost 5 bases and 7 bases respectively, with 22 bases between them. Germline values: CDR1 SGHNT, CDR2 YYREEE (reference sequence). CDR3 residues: CASRFWKESHRNSPLHF. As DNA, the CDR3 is TGTGCCAGCAGGTTTTGGAAGGAGTCCCATCGGAATTCACCCCTCCACTTT.

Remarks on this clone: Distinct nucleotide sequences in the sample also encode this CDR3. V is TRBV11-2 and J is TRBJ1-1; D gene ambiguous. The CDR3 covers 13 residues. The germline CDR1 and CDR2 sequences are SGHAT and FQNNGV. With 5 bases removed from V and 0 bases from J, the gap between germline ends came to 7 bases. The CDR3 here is CASSPQLNTEAFF. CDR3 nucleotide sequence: TGTGCCAGCAGCCCACAACTGAACACTGAAGCTTTCTTT.

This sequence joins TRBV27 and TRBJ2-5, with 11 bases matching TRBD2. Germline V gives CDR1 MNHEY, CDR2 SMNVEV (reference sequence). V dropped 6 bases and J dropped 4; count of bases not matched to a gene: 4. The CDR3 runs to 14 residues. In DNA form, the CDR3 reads TGTGCCAGCAGAACCGGGACTAGCGGAGAGACCCAGTACTTC. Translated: CASRTGTSGETQYF.

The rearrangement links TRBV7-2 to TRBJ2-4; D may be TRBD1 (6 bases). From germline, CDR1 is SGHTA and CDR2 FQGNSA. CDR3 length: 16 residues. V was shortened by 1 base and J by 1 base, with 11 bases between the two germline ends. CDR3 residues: CASSLEGGPAKNIQYF. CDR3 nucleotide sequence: TGTGCCAGCAGCTTAGAAGGGGGACCGGCCAAAAACATTCAGTACTTC. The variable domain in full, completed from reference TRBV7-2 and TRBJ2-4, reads GAGVSQSPSNKVTEKGKDVELRCDPISGHTALYWYRQSLGQGLEFLIYFQGNSAPDKSGLPSDRFSAERTGGSVSTLTIQRTQQEDSAVYLCASSLEGGPAKNIQYFGAGTRLSVL.

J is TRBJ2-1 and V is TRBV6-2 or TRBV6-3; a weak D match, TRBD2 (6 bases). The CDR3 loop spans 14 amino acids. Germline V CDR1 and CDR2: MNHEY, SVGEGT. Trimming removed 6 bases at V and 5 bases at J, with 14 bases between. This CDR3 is CASSPGLSNNEQFF. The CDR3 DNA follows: TGTGCCAGCAGCCCGGGACTCTCGAACAATGAGCAGTTCTTC.

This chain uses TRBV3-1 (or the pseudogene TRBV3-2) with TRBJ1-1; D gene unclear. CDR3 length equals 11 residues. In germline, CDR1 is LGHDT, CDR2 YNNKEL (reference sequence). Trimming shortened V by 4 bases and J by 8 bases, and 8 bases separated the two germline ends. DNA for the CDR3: TGTGCCAGCAGCCCCCGGGTCGAAGCTTTCTTT. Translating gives CASSPRVEAFF.

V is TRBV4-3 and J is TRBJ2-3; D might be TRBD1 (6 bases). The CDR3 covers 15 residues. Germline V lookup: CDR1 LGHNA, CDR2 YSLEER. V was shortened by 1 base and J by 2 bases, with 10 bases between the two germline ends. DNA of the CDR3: TGCGCCAGCAGCCAAGTCGGACAGAACACAGATACGCAGTATTTT. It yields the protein CASSQVGQNTDTQYF.

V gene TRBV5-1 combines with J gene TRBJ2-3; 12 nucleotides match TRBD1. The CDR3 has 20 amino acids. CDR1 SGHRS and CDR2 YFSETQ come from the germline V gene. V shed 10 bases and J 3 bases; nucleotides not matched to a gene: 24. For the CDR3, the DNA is TGCGCCGACCGCCGGGTGGCAGCTTGGGGGACAGGGGGCGGGACAGATACGCAGTATTTT. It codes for CADRRVAAWGTGGGTDTQYF.

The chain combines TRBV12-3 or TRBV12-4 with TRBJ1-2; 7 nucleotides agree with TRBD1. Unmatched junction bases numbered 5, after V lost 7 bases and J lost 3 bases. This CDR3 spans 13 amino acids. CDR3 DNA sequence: TGTGCCAGCACCCGACAGGGCGACTATGGCTACACCTTC. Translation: CASTRQGDYGYTF.

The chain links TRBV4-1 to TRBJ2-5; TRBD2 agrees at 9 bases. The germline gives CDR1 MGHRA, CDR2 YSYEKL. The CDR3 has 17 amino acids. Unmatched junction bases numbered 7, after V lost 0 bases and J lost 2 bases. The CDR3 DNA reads TGCGCCAGCAGCCAAGATGGGCTAGCGGGAATACAAGAGACCCAGTACTTC. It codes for CASSQDGLAGIQETQYF.

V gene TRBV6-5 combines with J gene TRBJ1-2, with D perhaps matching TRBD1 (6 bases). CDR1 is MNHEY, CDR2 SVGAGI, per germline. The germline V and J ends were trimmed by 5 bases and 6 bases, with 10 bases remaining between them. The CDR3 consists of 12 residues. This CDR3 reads CASSKQGDGYTF. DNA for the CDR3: TGTGCCAGCAGTAAACAGGGTGATGGCTACACCTTC.

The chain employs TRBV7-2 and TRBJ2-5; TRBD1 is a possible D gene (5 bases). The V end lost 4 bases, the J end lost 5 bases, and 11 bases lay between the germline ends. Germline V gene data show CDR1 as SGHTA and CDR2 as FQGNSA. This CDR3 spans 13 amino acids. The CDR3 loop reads CASSYQGGETQYF. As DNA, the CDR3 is TGTGCCAGCAGCTACCAGGGTGGCGAGACCCAGTACTTC.

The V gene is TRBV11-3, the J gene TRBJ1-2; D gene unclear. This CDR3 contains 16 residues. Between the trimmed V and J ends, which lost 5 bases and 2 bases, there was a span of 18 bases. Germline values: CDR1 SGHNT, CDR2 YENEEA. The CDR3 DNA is TGTGCCAGCAGCCCCCGGACCGGGAGCTACAACTATGGCTACACCTTC. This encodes CASSPRTGSYNYGYTF.

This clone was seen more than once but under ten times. The CDR3 nucleotides are TGTGCCAGCAGCTTAATTGACAGGGGTTCAATCATGAACACTGAAGCTTTCTTT. It translates to CASSLIDRGSIMNTEAFF. The rearrangement links TRBV7-9 to TRBJ1-1; 8 bases map to TRBD1. Germline V gene lookup returns CDR1 SEHNR and CDR2 FQNEAQ (reference sequence). The CDR3 sequence is 18 residues long. J gave up 0 bases and V 2 bases, and 11 bases lay outside the gene matches.

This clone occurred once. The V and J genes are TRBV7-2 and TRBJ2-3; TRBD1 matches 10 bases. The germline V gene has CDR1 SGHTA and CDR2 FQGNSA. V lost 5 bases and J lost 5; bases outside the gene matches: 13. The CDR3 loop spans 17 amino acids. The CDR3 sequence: CASSPRTGGPLGDTQYF. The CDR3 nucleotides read TGTGCCAGCAGCCCCCGGACAGGGGGTCCCTTGGGAGATACGCAGTATTTT.

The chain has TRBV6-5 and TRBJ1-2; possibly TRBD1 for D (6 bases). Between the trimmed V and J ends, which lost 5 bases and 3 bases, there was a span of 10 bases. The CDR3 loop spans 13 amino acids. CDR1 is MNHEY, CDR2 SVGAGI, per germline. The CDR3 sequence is CASSRQAHYGYTF. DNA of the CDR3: TGTGCCAGCAGTCGACAGGCCCACTATGGCTACACCTTC.

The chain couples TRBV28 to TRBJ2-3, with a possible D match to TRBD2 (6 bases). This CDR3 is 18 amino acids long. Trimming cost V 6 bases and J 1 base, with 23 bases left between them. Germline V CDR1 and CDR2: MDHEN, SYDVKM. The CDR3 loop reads CASSRNERLEKGTDTQYF. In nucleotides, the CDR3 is TGTGCCAGCAGCCGCAACGAAAGACTAGAGAAGGGCACAGATACGCAGTATTTT.

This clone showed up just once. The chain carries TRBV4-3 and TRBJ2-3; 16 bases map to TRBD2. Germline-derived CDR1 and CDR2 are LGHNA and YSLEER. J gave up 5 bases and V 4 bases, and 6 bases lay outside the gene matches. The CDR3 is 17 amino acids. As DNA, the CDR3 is TGCGCCAGCAGCCGCGGGACTAGCGGGGGGGCGGTAGATACGCAGTATTTT. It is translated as CASSRGTSGGAVDTQYF.

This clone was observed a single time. CDR3 protein: CASSLGPGGAGDTEAFF. The CDR3 DNA sequence: TGTGCCAGCAGCTTAGGGCCAGGGGGCGCGGGGGACACTGAAGCTTTCTTT. The J gene is TRBJ1-1, the V gene TRBV7-6; 8 nucleotides line up with TRBD1. Germline CDR1 reads SGHVS; CDR2 reads FNYEAQ. CDR3 length: 17 residues. The V gene end was trimmed by 1 base and the J gene end by 3 bases; junction bases not matched to a gene: 10.

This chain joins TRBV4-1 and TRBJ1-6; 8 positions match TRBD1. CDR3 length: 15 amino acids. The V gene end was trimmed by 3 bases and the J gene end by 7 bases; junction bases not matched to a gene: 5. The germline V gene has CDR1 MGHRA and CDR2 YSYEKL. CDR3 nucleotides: TGCGCCAGCAGCCAGGAGGACAGGGTAAATTCACCCCTCCACTTT. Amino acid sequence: CASSQEDRVNSPLHF.

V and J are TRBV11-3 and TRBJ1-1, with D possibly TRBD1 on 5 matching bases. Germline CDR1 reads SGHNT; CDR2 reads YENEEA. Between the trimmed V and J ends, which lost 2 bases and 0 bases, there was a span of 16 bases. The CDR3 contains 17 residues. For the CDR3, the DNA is TGTGCCAGCAGCTTACGGGCCCGACAGACCCTGAACACTGAAGCTTTCTTT. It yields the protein CASSLRARQTLNTEAFF.

CDR3 bases: TGTGCCAGCAGTTTAACGGACAGGGCGTCTAACTATGGCTACACCTTC. Its protein is CASSLTDRASNYGYTF. The chain employs TRBV28 and TRBJ1-2; 8 bases align to TRBD1. The CDR3 has 16 residues. The germline gives CDR1 MDHEN, CDR2 SYDVKM. V was clipped by 2 bases and J by 0 bases; unmatched bases: 5.

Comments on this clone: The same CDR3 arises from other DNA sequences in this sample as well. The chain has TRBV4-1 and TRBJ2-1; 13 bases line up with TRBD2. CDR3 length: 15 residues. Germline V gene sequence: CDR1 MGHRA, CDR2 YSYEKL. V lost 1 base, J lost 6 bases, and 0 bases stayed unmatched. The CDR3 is CASSQGLAGGNEQFF. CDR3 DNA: TGCGCCAGCAGCCAAGGACTAGCGGGAGGCAATGAGCAGTTCTTC.

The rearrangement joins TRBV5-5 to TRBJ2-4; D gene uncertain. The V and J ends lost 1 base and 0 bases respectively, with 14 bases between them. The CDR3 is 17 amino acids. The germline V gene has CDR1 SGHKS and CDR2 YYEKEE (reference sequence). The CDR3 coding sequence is TGTGCCAGCAGCTTGTTACGGCAGGCCCTAGCCAAAAACATTCAGTACTTC. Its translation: CASSLLRQALAKNIQYF.